This TCR beta chain was identified in a study of shared clonotypes between healthy human individuals. The germline V gene encodes CDR1 SNHLY and CDR2 FYNNEI. The CDR3 totals 13 residues. V gave up 9 bases and J gave up 7 bases, with 15 bases separating them. This clone was observed once. Its antigen is not identified. Several immunoSEQ 96-well plates shared each subset's DNA, each plate a replicate. What was sequenced on ten immunoSEQ deep assay plates was unsorted PBMC DNA. Profiling relied on immunoSEQ multiplex PCR, and the TCRdb table lists in-frame clones only, not all of them. The sample holds roughly 490,000 clones, over 65% seen once. Broader study findings: Only blood samples were collected, and tissue repertoires likely differ.

This receptor was taken from a woman aged 40 to 50 in good health. Some clones in this sample may be carry-over from other donors' samples. Sequenced input: PBMCs. This sequence joins TRBV2 and TRBJ2-2; D ambiguous. CDR3 nucleotide sequence: TGTGCCAGTTCCCTGGGCCCCGACGGGGAGCTGTTTTTT. This sequence encodes CASSLGPDGELFF.